The table lists the clone carrying this TCR beta chain with a count of one. Its antigen is currently unknown. The data were obtained in a study of shared clonotypes between healthy human individuals. Study findings and constraints: Some clonotypes were shared by all four sorted-subset donors, while others were not shared. The non-shared ones had lower generation probabilities than the shared ones.

Produced via immunoSEQ multiplex PCR; TCRdb's table is partial and in-frame only. The table shows some 350,000 clones, with approximately 74% occurring only once. Germline V CDR1 and CDR2: DFQATT, SNEGSKA (reference sequence). With 6 bases removed from V and 3 bases from J, the gap between germline ends came to 9 bases. CDR3 length: 11 residues. The chain recombines TRBV20-1 with TRBJ2-7; D not resolved. The sequence was obtained from a young man in good health. Sequencing used memory CD4+ T cells sorted from blood. Subset here: CD45RA-negative fraction. The CDR3 DNA reads TGCAGTGCACCCGTAAACTACGAGCAGTACTTC. Protein: CSAPVNYEQYF.